The 2 T cell receptor beta chains given below trace back to one sample, sequenced in a study of T-cell memory formation after mild COVID-19. Each CDR3 protein gets one entry after TCRdb re-called the 5' RACE reads with MiXCR. The repertoire holds about 200,000 distinct CDR3 sequences, about 16% seen once, with 2.4% in the top ten. The specimen sequenced was PBMCs or a T cell subset sorted from them (not recorded which). Receptors originate from an adult woman who had mild COVID-19 (a few samples of this study predate the infection). Cell type and time point are not known.

This clonotype was seen more than once but under ten times. J is TRBJ1-1 and V is TRBV29-1; 8 bases align to TRBD1. Germline CDR1 reads SQVTM; CDR2 reads ANQGSEA. J gave up 5 bases and V 4 bases, and 12 bases lay outside the gene matches. CDR3 length: 15 residues. In DNA form, the CDR3 reads TGCAGCGTTGGCACAGGGGGAAGTCTGTGGACTGAAGCTTTCTTT. As protein: CSVGTGGSLWTEAFF. The variable domain in full, completed from reference TRBV29-1 and TRBJ1-1, reads SAVISQKPSRDICQRGTSLTIQCQVDSQVTMMFWYRQQPGQSLTLIATANQGSEATYESGFVIDKFPISRPNLTFSTLTVSNMSPEDSSIYLCSVGTGGSLWTEAFFGQGTRLTVV.

This clonotype was seen only a few times. The V gene is TRBV6-4, the J gene TRBJ2-1, with D possibly being TRBD2 (5 bases). The CDR3 is 14 amino acids. The germline V gene has CDR1 MRHNA and CDR2 SNTAGT. Between the trimmed V and J ends, which lost 2 bases and 10 bases, there was a span of 15 bases. This CDR3 reads CASSDRGLFGEQFF. CDR3 bases: TGTGCCAGCAGTGACCGAGGGCTATTCGGGGAGCAGTTCTTC.